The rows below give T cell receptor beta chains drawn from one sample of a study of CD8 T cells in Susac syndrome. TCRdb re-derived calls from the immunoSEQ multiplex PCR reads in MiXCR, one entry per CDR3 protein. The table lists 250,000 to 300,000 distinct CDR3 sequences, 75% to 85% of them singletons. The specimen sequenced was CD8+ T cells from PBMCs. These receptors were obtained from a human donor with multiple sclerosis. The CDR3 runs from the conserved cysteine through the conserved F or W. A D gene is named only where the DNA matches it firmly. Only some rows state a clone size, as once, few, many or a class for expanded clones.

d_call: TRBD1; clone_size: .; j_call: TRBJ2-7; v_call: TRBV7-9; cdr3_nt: TGTGCCAGCAGCTTCTCGGACAGGCCCCAGAGGGGGTTCTACGAGCAGTACTTC; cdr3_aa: CASSFSDRPQRGFYEQYF
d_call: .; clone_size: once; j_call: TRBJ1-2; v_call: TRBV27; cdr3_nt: TGTGCCAGCAGTTTTAACGGCTATGGCTACACCTTC; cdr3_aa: CASSFNGYGYTF
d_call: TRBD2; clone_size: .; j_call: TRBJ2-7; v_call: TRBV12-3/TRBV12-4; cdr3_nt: TGTGCCAGCAGTCCGGGACTAGCGTCTGACGAGCAGTACTTC; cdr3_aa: CASSPGLASDEQYF
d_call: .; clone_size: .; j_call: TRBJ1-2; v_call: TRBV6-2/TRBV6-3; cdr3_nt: TGTGCCAGCAGCTCTCCTGGGGAAGGCTACACCTTC; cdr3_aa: CASSSPGEGYTF
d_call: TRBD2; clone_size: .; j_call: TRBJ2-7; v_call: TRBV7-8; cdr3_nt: TGTGCCAGCAGCTTAGCTTTGACTAGCGGGTGGTCGGGGCACGAGCAGTACTTC; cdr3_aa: CASSLALTSGWSGHEQYF
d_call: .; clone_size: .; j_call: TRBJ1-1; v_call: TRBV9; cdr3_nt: TGTGCCAGCAGCGGGTACACAGGGATGAACACTGAAGCTTTCTTT; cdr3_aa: CASSGYTGMNTEAFF
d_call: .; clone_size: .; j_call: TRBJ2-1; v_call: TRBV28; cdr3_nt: TGTGCCAGCAGTTTGTTACAGTACAATGAGCAGTTCTTC; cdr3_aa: CASSLLQYNEQFF
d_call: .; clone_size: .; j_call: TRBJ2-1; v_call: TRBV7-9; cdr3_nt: TGTGCCAGCAGCTTAGCGGAGGGGGGGTTCAATGAGCAGTTCTTC; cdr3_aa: CASSLAEGGFNEQFF
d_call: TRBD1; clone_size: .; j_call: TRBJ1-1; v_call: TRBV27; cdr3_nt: TGTGCCAGCAGTTTCGACGACAGGGCAAACACTGAAGCTTTCTTT; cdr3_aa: CASSFDDRANTEAFF
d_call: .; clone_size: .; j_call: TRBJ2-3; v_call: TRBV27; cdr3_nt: TGTGCCAGCAGACCCCCGGGACCCTACACAGATACGCAGTATTTT; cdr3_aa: CASRPPGPYTDTQYF
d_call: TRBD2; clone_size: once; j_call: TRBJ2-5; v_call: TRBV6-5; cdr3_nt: TGTGCCAGCAGTTATATCCCGACTAGCCGTGAAGAGACCCAGTACTTC; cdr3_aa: CASSYIPTSREETQYF
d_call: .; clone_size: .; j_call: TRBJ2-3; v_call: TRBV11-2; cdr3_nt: TGTGCCAGCAGCTTAAGGCAGGGGTACGTCACAGATACGCAGTATTTT; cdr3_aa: CASSLRQGYVTDTQYF
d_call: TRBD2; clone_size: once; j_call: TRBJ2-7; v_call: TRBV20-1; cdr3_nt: TGCAGTGCTAGAAGTTGGCGGGAGGGCTACGAGCAGTACTTC; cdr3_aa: CSARSWREGYEQYF
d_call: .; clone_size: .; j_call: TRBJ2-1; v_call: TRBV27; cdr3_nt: TGTGCCAGCAGCTCCAAGCGGGTGATTTACAATGAGCAGTTCTTC; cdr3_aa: CASSSKRVIYNEQFF
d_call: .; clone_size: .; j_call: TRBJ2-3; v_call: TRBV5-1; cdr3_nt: TGCGCCAGCAGCTTGGAAGGGGACCCCTCAAGCACAGATACGCAGTATTTT; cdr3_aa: CASSLEGDPSSTDTQYF
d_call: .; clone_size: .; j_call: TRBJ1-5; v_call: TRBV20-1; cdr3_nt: TGCAGTGCTAGTGAATACCTGACAGGCGAGTCTAAGCCCCAGCATTTT; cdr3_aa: CSASEYLTGESKPQHF
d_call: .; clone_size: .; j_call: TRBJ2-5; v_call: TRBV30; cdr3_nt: TGTGCCTGGAGTAAGGACGCGGAGACCCAGTACTTC; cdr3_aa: CAWSKDAETQYF
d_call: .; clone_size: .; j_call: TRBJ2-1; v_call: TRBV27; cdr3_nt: TGTGCCAGCAGTTCCCGCGGTTGGGATGAGCAGTTCTTC; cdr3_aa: CASSSRGWDEQFF
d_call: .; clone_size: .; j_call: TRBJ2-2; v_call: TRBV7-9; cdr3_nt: TGTGCCAGCAGCGCCTCGGGGGCGGGCGGGGAGCTGTTTTTT; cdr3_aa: CASSASGAGGELFF
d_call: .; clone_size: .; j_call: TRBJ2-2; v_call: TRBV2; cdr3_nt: TGTGCCAGCAGTGAAGAAGGAGCGAAGGTAGCGGTCCACGACACCGGGGAGCTGTTTTTT; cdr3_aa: CASSEEGAKVAVHDTGELFF
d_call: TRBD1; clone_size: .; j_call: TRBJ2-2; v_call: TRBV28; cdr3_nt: TGTGCCAGCAGTTTAGTTCTAGGACAGGCGGGTGCCGGGGAGCTGTTTTTT; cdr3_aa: CASSLVLGQAGAGELFF
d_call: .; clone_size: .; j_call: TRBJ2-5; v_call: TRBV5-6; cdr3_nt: TGTGCCAGCAGCTTGACTCAGAAAGAAGAGACCCAGTACTTC; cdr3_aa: CASSLTQKEETQYF
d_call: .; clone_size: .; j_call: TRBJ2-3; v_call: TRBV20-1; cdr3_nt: TGCAGTGCAGCAGACAAAGGGTTACAAACAGATACGCAGTATTTT; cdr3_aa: CSAADKGLQTDTQYF
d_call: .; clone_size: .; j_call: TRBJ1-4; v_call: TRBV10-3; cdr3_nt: TGTGCCATCAGTGAGCCCCGATTGTCGGGCGAAAAACTGTTTTTT; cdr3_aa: CAISEPRLSGEKLFF
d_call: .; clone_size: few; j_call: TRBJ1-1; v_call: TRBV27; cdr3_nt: TGTGCCAGCAGTTGGGGACGGAACACTGAAGCTTTCTTT; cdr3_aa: CASSWGRNTEAFF
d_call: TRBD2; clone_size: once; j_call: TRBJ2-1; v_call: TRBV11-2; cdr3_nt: TGTGCCAGCAGCGACGGACTAGCTAGGGATGAGCAGTTCTTC; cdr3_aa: CASSDGLARDEQFF
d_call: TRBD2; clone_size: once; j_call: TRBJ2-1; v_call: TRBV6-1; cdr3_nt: TGTGCCAGCAGGATTAGGGGTAGCGGGAGCCTTAGGGAGCAGTTCTTC; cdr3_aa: CASRIRGSGSLREQFF
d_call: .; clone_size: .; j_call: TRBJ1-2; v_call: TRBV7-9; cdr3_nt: TGTGCCAGCAGCTTCCTACCTGACCAGTCTTATGGCTACACCTTC; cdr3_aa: CASSFLPDQSYGYTF
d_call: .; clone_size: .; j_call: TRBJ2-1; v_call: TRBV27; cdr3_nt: TGTGCCAGCAGTCCTGGACAGAACAATGAGCAGTTCTTC; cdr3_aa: CASSPGQNNEQFF
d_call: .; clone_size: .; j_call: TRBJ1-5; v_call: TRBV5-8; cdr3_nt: TGTGCCAGCAAAGGAGGAGATCAGCCCCAGCATTTT; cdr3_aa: CASKGGDQPQHF
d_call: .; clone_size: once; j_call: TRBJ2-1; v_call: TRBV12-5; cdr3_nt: TGTGCTAGTGGTCCACCCTGGGACGCCCATTGGAATGAGCAGTTCTTC; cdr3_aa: CASGPPWDAHWNEQFF
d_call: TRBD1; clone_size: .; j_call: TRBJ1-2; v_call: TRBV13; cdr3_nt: TGTGCCAGCAGCGACGGGACAGGGGTAAACTATGGCTACACCTTC; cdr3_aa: CASSDGTGVNYGYTF
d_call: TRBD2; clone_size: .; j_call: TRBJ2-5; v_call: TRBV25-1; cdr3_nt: TGTGCCAGCAGTGAATGGCTAGCGGGGGAAGAGACCCAGTACTTC; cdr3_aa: CASSEWLAGEETQYF
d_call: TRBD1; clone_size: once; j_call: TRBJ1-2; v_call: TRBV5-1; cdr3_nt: TGCGCCAGCAGCTTGGAGATGGGACAGGGGGCAACCTTC; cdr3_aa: CASSLEMGQGATF
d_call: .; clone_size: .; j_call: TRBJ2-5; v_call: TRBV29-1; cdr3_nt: TGCAGCGGGCGGGGAAGAGAGACCCAGTACTTC; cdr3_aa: CSGRGRETQYF
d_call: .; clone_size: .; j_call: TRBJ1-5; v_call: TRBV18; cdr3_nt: TGTGCCAGCTCACGAATCACTAACAGGGATTACGGCAATCACCCCCAGCATTTT; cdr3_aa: CASSRITNRDYGNHPQHF
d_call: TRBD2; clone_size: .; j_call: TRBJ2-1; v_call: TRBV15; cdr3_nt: TGTGCCACCAGCAGAGGTGAGACTAGCCCCGAAGGGGAGCAGTTCTTC; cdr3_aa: CATSRGETSPEGEQFF
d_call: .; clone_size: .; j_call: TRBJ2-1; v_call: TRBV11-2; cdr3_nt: TGTGCCAGCAGCTTAACCTTTGGCGGGATGAGCGGTGAGCAGTTCTTC; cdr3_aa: CASSLTFGGMSGEQFF
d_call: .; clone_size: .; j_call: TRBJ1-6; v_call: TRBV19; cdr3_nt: TGTGCCAGTAGCAGAGATGTCGAAGCATCCTATAATTCACCCCTCCACTTT; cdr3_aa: CASSRDVEASYNSPLHF